These 14 T cell receptor beta chains came from one sample sequenced in a study of early T cells in non-severe SARS-CoV-2 infection. TCRdb itself ran the 5' RACE reads through MiXCR, one entry per CDR3 protein. Of tens of thousands of distinct CDR3 sequences in the sample, roughly 9.7% were seen once. Sequencing was performed on whole blood. The receptors shown here come from an adult who was a healthcare worker with PCR-confirmed SARS-CoV-2 infection or an uninfected control (not recorded which).

This clonotype was seen more than once but under ten times. One junction end disagrees with the germline gene, perhaps due to a read error. The gene calls are TRBV4-3 and TRBJ1-6; TRBD1 aligns across 7 bases. The CDR3 contains 14 residues. Germline assignment: CDR1 LGHNA and CDR2 YSLEER. In DNA form, the CDR3 reads TGCGCCAGCAGCAAAGACAGGGAAGAGTCACCCCTCCACTTT. Translating gives CASSKDREESPLHF.

There are a few counts of this clonotype. The rearrangement joins TRBV6-5 to TRBJ2-2, with D maybe TRBD2 (6 bases). This CDR3 has 15 residues. V was trimmed by 7 bases and J by 1 base, leaving 13 bases between them. Germline V gene sequence: CDR1 MNHEY, CDR2 SVGAGI. Written as DNA, the CDR3 is TGTGCCAGCAACCAACTGGGAGGGAACACCGGGGAGCTGTTTTTT. This sequence encodes CASNQLGGNTGELFF.

This clonotype appeared many times. The chain couples TRBV6-4 to TRBJ2-1; D is ambiguous. CDR1 and CDR2 (germline): MRHNA, SNTAGT. The CDR3 is 15 residues long. The germline V and J ends were trimmed by 2 bases and 2 bases, with 10 bases remaining between them. The CDR3 DNA follows: TGTGCCAGCAGTGACAGGGCTGGAACCTACAATGAGCAGTTCTTC. Its protein product is CASSDRAGTYNEQFF.

This clonotype was seen ten or more times. This rearrangement joins TRBV6-5 to TRBJ1-5, with a weak D call TRBD1 (5 bases). V was pared by 4 bases and J by 6 bases, with 10 bases between. Germline V gene sequence: CDR1 MNHEY, CDR2 SVGAGI. CDR3 length: 13 amino acids. The CDR3 spells CASSSAGSQPQHF. Written as DNA, the CDR3 is TGTGCCAGCAGTTCGGCAGGGAGTCAGCCCCAGCATTTT.

The sample holds many counts of this clonotype. V is TRBV7-6 and J is TRBJ1-3; 7 nucleotides line up with TRBD1. CDR1 is SGHVS, CDR2 FNYEAQ, per germline. V shed 5 bases and J 3 bases; nucleotides not matched to a gene: 4. CDR3 length: 14 residues. The CDR3 spells CASSLDRVGNTIYF. CDR3 nucleotides: TGTGCCAGCAGCCTCGACAGGGTTGGAAACACCATATATTTT.

This clonotype was picked up a small number of times. V is TRBV24-1 and J is TRBJ2-3, with D tentatively TRBD1 (5 bases). The CDR3 length is 13 residues. The V end lost 4 bases, the J end lost 6 bases, and 10 bases lay between the germline ends. Looked up from germline, CDR1 is KGHDR and CDR2 is SFDVKD. The CDR3 DNA reads TGTGCCACCAGTGACCCAGCAGGGGATACGCAGTATTTT. Translated: CATSDPAGDTQYF.

This clonotype was seen a few times. In nucleotides, the CDR3 is TGTGCCAGCAGTTTGGACAGCAGCTCCTACAATGAGCAGTTCTTC. Translated, it gives CASSLDSSSYNEQFF. The rearrangement joins TRBV2 to TRBJ2-1, with D perhaps matching TRBD1 (6 bases). V lost 5 bases to trimming and J lost 0 bases, with 11 bases between them. Germline assignment: CDR1 SNHLY and CDR2 FYNNEI. The CDR3 consists of 15 residues.

This clonotype showed up many times. The chain recombines TRBV30 with TRBJ2-3; the match to TRBD2 covers 9 bases. The CDR3 totals 15 residues. Germline CDR1 is GTSNPN and CDR2 is SVGIG (reference sequence). With 2 bases clipped from V and 4 bases from J, the junction kept 7 bases outside the gene matches. CDR3 loop: CAWSSSGGWADTQYF. Here the CDR3 DNA reads TGTGCCTGGAGTAGTAGCGGGGGCTGGGCAGATACGCAGTATTTT. Complete variable domain (other parts from reference TRBV30 and TRBJ2-3): SQTIHQWPATLVQPVGSPLSLECTVEGTSNPNLYWYRQAAGRGLQLLFYSVGIGQISSEVPQNLSASRPQDRQFILSSKKLLLSDSGFYLCAWSSSGGWADTQYFGPGTRLTVL.

This clonotype came up many times. The chain joins TRBV7-6 to TRBJ2-2; D uncertain. Germline values: CDR1 SGHVS, CDR2 FNYEAQ. With 1 base removed from V and 7 bases from J, the gap between germline ends came to 16 bases. This CDR3 is 16 amino acids long. For the CDR3, the DNA is TGTGCCAGCAGCTTAGGAGCCACGATGATAGTCGGGGAGCTGTTTTTT. Translated: CASSLGATMIVGELFF.

Ten or more counts support this clonotype. The chain joins TRBV4-3 to TRBJ1-5; the match to TRBD1 covers 10 bases. J gave up 5 bases and V 3 bases, and 1 base lay outside the gene matches. Germline V lookup: CDR1 LGHNA, CDR2 YSLEER. This CDR3 region has 14 residues. The CDR3 nucleotides are TGCGCCAGCAGCCAGACAGGGGGCTATCAGCCCCAGCATTTT. Protein sequence: CASSQTGGYQPQHF.

This clonotype was picked up many times. The chain links TRBV25-1 to TRBJ1-6; D ambiguous. This CDR3 is 17 amino acids long. In germline, CDR1 is MGHDK, CDR2 SYGVNS. The V end was cut by 2 bases, the J end by 10 bases, with 21 bases between. The CDR3 here is CASSERAGAWRASPLHF. CDR3 sequence (DNA): TGTGCCAGCAGTGAAAGGGCAGGCGCCTGGCGGGCGTCACCCCTCCACTTT. Full variable domain (outside the CDR3, taken from reference TRBV25-1 and TRBJ1-6): EADIYQTPRYLVIGTGKKITLECSQTMGHDKMYWYQQDPGMELHLIHYSYGVNSTEKGDLSSESTVSRIRTEHFPLTLESARPSHTSQYLCASSERAGAWRASPLHFGNGTRLTVT.

This clonotype was detected a few times. V usage is TRBV10-3 and J usage is TRBJ2-7, with 8 bases lining up with TRBD1. The CDR3 totals 14 residues. Looked up from germline, CDR1 is ENHRY and CDR2 is SYGVKD. Trimming at V came to 3 bases and at J to 2 bases, leaving 3 bases not matched to a gene. Here the CDR3 DNA reads TGTGCCATCAGTGACATGACAGGGGCCTACGAGCAGTACTTC. Its protein is CAISDMTGAYEQYF.

This clonotype was counted only a few times. V gene TRBV29-1 combines with J gene TRBJ2-3; the D gene is possibly TRBD1 (6 bases). CDR3 length: 15 amino acids. CDR1 is SQVTM and CDR2 is ANQGSEA in the germline V gene. Trimming shortened V by 0 bases and J by 6 bases, and 16 bases separated the two germline ends. For the CDR3, the DNA is TGCAGCGTTGAAGATCTTCTGGGGGCAGGGGATACGCAGTATTTT. Protein: CSVEDLLGAGDTQYF.

This clonotype was detected ten times or more. The chain uses TRBV5-6 and TRBJ1-6; 7 nucleotides agree with TRBD1. J was trimmed by 8 bases and V by 1 base; bases with no gene match: 3. The germline V gene has CDR1 SGHDT and CDR2 YYEEEE. This CDR3 has 14 amino acids. CDR3 DNA: TGTGCCAGCAGCTTGAACAGGGGTTATTCACCCCTCCACTTT. Translation gives CASSLNRGYSPLHF.